The rows below give T cell receptor beta chains drawn from one sample of a study of T-cell reconstitution after alpha-beta-depleted transplantation in children. TCRdb ran MiXCR on the PCR reads and lists one entry per CDR3 protein. This sample has about 580,000 distinct CDR3 sequences, with 27% found just once. The sample was PBMCs, taken before TCRalphabeta/CD19-depleted stem cell transplant. The receptors come from a boy in the first two years of life with Wiskott-Aldrich syndrome, due to receive a stem cell transplant. Both conserved end residues are part of each CDR3. A D gene is named only where the DNA matches it firmly. Clone size is given for some rows only: seen once, a few or many times, or a class if the clone is expanded.

j_gene: TRBJ2-3
v_gene: TRBV11-2
d_gene: .
abundance: .
CDR3nt: TGTGCCAGCAGCCCCGTAGACAGGCTCTTTTTGGTAACTAGCACAGATACGCAGTATTTT
CDR3aa: CASSPVDRLFLVTSTDTQYF

j_gene: TRBJ2-1
v_gene: TRBV6-1
d_gene: TRBD2
abundance: .
CDR3nt: TGTGCCAGCAGTCAGAGCGGGGTATCCTACAATGAGCAGTTCTTC
CDR3aa: CASSQSGVSYNEQFF

j_gene: TRBJ1-2
v_gene: TRBV20-1
d_gene: .
abundance: .
CDR3nt: TGCAGTGCTAGACCGTTGGAAGGCTACACCTTC
CDR3aa: CSARPLEGYTF

j_gene: TRBJ2-4
v_gene: TRBV5-1
d_gene: .
abundance: .
CDR3nt: TGCGCCAGCAGCTTGAGAGGGCGCCTGGATCAAGCCAAAAACATTCAGTACTTC
CDR3aa: CASSLRGRLDQAKNIQYF

j_gene: TRBJ1-1
v_gene: TRBV4-1
d_gene: .
abundance: few
CDR3nt: TGCGCCAGCAGCCAAGAGGTGGGGAACACTGAAGCTTTCTTT
CDR3aa: CASSQEVGNTEAFF

j_gene: TRBJ1-1
v_gene: TRBV5-1
d_gene: .
abundance: few
CDR3nt: TGCGCCAGCAGCTTGGCCGCGGGGGTCCGCACTGAAGCTTTCTTT
CDR3aa: CASSLAAGVRTEAFF

j_gene: TRBJ2-1
v_gene: TRBV28
d_gene: TRBD2
abundance: .
CDR3nt: TGTGCCAGCAGGGAGCGGGGGTCCTCCTACAATGAGCAGTTCTTC
CDR3aa: CASRERGSSYNEQFF

j_gene: TRBJ2-1
v_gene: TRBV7-3
d_gene: .
abundance: .
CDR3nt: TGTGCCAGCAGCACTAGCCCGTCCAATGAGCAGTTCTTC
CDR3aa: CASSTSPSNEQFF

j_gene: TRBJ2-1
v_gene: TRBV29-1
d_gene: .
abundance: .
CDR3nt: TGCAGCGTTGTTGTGAGCTCCTACAATGAGCAGTTCTTC
CDR3aa: CSVVVSSYNEQFF

j_gene: TRBJ2-5
v_gene: TRBV12-3/TRBV12-4
d_gene: .
abundance: .
CDR3nt: TGTGCCAGCAGTTGGCCTAGGGGAGAGACCCAGTACTTC
CDR3aa: CASSWPRGETQYF

j_gene: TRBJ2-4
v_gene: TRBV15
d_gene: .
abundance: few
CDR3nt: TGTGCCACCAGCAGAGATTCGTTCGTCATTCAGTACTTC
CDR3aa: CATSRDSFVIQYF

j_gene: TRBJ2-7
v_gene: TRBV18
d_gene: .
abundance: .
CDR3nt: TGTGCCAGCTCACCCCGGGGAGTACCCTACGAGCAGTACTTC
CDR3aa: CASSPRGVPYEQYF

j_gene: TRBJ2-3
v_gene: TRBV7-6
d_gene: TRBD2
abundance: few
CDR3nt: TGTGCCAGCAGCTCGCCGACTAGCGGGACGAGCACAGATACGCAGTATTTT
CDR3aa: CASSSPTSGTSTDTQYF

j_gene: TRBJ1-1
v_gene: TRBV6-6
d_gene: .
abundance: few
CDR3nt: TGTGCCAGCAGTTCGGGGGCCACTGAAGCTTTCTTT
CDR3aa: CASSSGATEAFF

j_gene: TRBJ2-2
v_gene: TRBV7-7
d_gene: .
abundance: .
CDR3nt: TGTGCCAGCAGCTTGCTACAAAGCACCGGGGAGCTGTTTTTT
CDR3aa: CASSLLQSTGELFF

j_gene: TRBJ2-1
v_gene: TRBV5-1
d_gene: TRBD2
abundance: few
CDR3nt: TGCGCCAGCAGCTTGGTTAGCGGGAGTCTCTACAATGAGCAGTTCTTC
CDR3aa: CASSLVSGSLYNEQFF

j_gene: TRBJ2-7
v_gene: TRBV5-1
d_gene: .
abundance: few
CDR3nt: TGCGCCAGCAGCCAACGGGACTGGGCCTACGAGCAGTACTTC
CDR3aa: CASSQRDWAYEQYF

j_gene: TRBJ2-3
v_gene: TRBV5-1
d_gene: .
abundance: few
CDR3nt: TGCGCCAGCAGCTCCCCTGCCGGGGTGTCTCGCACAGATACGCAGTATTTT
CDR3aa: CASSSPAGVSRTDTQYF

j_gene: TRBJ2-5
v_gene: TRBV28
d_gene: .
abundance: few
CDR3nt: TGTGCCAGCAGAAGGACTCAAGAGACCCAGTACTTC
CDR3aa: CASRRTQETQYF

j_gene: TRBJ2-6
v_gene: TRBV15
d_gene: TRBD1
abundance: few
CDR3nt: TGTGCCACCAGCATCCGGACAGGAGCCTTCTCTGGGGCCAACGTCCTGACTTTC
CDR3aa: CATSIRTGAFSGANVLTF

j_gene: TRBJ1-2
v_gene: TRBV6-5
d_gene: TRBD1
abundance: .
CDR3nt: TGTGCCAGCAGTTACCCGGGGACAGGGGGAGGCTATGGCTACACCTTC
CDR3aa: CASSYPGTGGGYGYTF

j_gene: TRBJ2-1
v_gene: TRBV20-1
d_gene: .
abundance: few
CDR3nt: TGCAGTGCTCAGCTCCCCGGCAATGAGCAGTTCTTC
CDR3aa: CSAQLPGNEQFF

j_gene: TRBJ2-1
v_gene: TRBV7-3
d_gene: .
abundance: few
CDR3nt: TGTGCCAGCAGCTTGGGGACCCCGTCTAACAATGAGCAGTTCTTC
CDR3aa: CASSLGTPSNNEQFF

j_gene: TRBJ2-7
v_gene: TRBV10-2
d_gene: .
abundance: .
CDR3nt: TGCGCCAGCAGCTCGGGAAACCGCTACGAGCAGTACTTC
CDR3aa: CASSSGNRYEQYF

j_gene: TRBJ2-3
v_gene: TRBV10-1
d_gene: .
abundance: .
CDR3nt: TGCGCCAGCAGTACTAGATTCACAGATACGCAGTATTTT
CDR3aa: CASSTRFTDTQYF

j_gene: TRBJ1-1
v_gene: TRBV20-1
d_gene: .
abundance: few
CDR3nt: TGCAGTGCTAGAAGGGATGGAGACACTGAAGCTTTCTTT
CDR3aa: CSARRDGDTEAFF

j_gene: TRBJ2-7
v_gene: TRBV10-3
d_gene: TRBD1
abundance: few
CDR3nt: TGTGCCATCAGTCGGGACAGTCCGAACGAGCAGTACTTC
CDR3aa: CAISRDSPNEQYF

j_gene: TRBJ2-5
v_gene: TRBV15
d_gene: .
abundance: few
CDR3nt: TGTGCCACCAGCAGAGATCTAAGGGAGACCCAGTACTTC
CDR3aa: CATSRDLRETQYF

j_gene: TRBJ2-3
v_gene: TRBV5-1
d_gene: TRBD1
abundance: .
CDR3nt: TGCGCCAGCAGCTTGATGACAGGGACAGATACGCAGTATTTT
CDR3aa: CASSLMTGTDTQYF

j_gene: TRBJ2-1
v_gene: TRBV27
d_gene: TRBD2
abundance: .
CDR3nt: TGTGCCAGCAGTTTATCGGGACTAGCGGGAGGTCTTCGGTACAATGAGCAGTTCTTC
CDR3aa: CASSLSGLAGGLRYNEQFF

j_gene: TRBJ1-1
v_gene: TRBV5-1
d_gene: .
abundance: .
CDR3nt: TGCGCCAGCAGCTTGGCACAGGGTGGTCCTGAAGCTTTCTTT
CDR3aa: CASSLAQGGPEAFF

j_gene: TRBJ2-1
v_gene: TRBV5-1
d_gene: TRBD2
abundance: .
CDR3nt: TGCGCCAGCAGCCCACCGAAGGGCAGCGGGAGATCCTACAATGAGCAGTTCTTC
CDR3aa: CASSPPKGSGRSYNEQFF

j_gene: TRBJ1-4
v_gene: TRBV7-9
d_gene: TRBD1
abundance: .
CDR3nt: TGTGCCAGCAGCTTAGTGGACAGGGGTAGTGAAAAACTGTTTTTT
CDR3aa: CASSLVDRGSEKLFF

j_gene: TRBJ2-3
v_gene: TRBV6-1
d_gene: .
abundance: few
CDR3nt: TGTGCCAGCAGTGTTGGATTCACAGATACGCAGTATTTT
CDR3aa: CASSVGFTDTQYF

j_gene: TRBJ1-1
v_gene: TRBV5-1
d_gene: .
abundance: .
CDR3nt: TGCGCCAGCAGCTTGTTTCAGGGGCGCATGAACACTGAAGCTTTCTTT
CDR3aa: CASSLFQGRMNTEAFF

j_gene: TRBJ2-5
v_gene: TRBV12-5
d_gene: .
abundance: .
CDR3nt: TGTGCTAGTAGTCCCACCGGGACTTGGGAGACCCAGTACTTC
CDR3aa: CASSPTGTWETQYF

j_gene: TRBJ2-1
v_gene: TRBV28
d_gene: TRBD1
abundance: few
CDR3nt: TGTGCCAGCAGTTCTGGACAGGGAGGTGAGCAGTTCTTC
CDR3aa: CASSSGQGGEQFF

j_gene: TRBJ2-3
v_gene: TRBV4-2
d_gene: TRBD2
abundance: .
CDR3nt: TGTGCCAGCAGCCAAGCTGCGGGACTAGCGGGAGGGGACGATACGCAGTATTTT
CDR3aa: CASSQAAGLAGGDDTQYF

j_gene: TRBJ1-3
v_gene: TRBV20-1
d_gene: .
abundance: .
CDR3nt: TGCAGTGCTACCGACACCTCTGGAAACACCATATATTTT
CDR3aa: CSATDTSGNTIYF

j_gene: TRBJ2-1
v_gene: TRBV6-5
d_gene: .
abundance: few
CDR3nt: TGTGCCAGCAGTTGGACAGCCCAGTACAATGAGCAGTTCTTC
CDR3aa: CASSWTAQYNEQFF

j_gene: TRBJ2-3
v_gene: TRBV6-4
d_gene: TRBD2
abundance: .
CDR3nt: TGTGCCAGCAGCGAAGGACTAGCGGATACAGATACGCAGTATTTT
CDR3aa: CASSEGLADTDTQYF

j_gene: TRBJ2-3
v_gene: TRBV5-1
d_gene: .
abundance: .
CDR3nt: TGCGCCAGCAGCTTGGCACACCAGGTCGTGGATACGCAGTATTTT
CDR3aa: CASSLAHQVVDTQYF

j_gene: TRBJ2-2
v_gene: TRBV5-1
d_gene: TRBD2
abundance: .
CDR3nt: TGCGCCAGCAGCCAAAAGGGACTAGCGGGAATAGGAGGGGAGCTGTTTTTT
CDR3aa: CASSQKGLAGIGGELFF

j_gene: TRBJ2-7
v_gene: TRBV21-1
d_gene: .
abundance: .
CDR3nt: TGTGCCAGCAGCAAAGATAAGGGACGGCGCTACGAGCAGTACTTC
CDR3aa: CASSKDKGRRYEQYF

j_gene: TRBJ1-3
v_gene: TRBV12-3/TRBV12-4
d_gene: .
abundance: .
CDR3nt: TGTGCCAGCAGCCAGCACCGCTCTGGAAACACCATATATTTT
CDR3aa: CASSQHRSGNTIYF

j_gene: TRBJ2-7
v_gene: TRBV5-6
d_gene: TRBD2
abundance: .
CDR3nt: TGTGCCAGCAGCTTTCGGACTAGCGGGAGGATCCACGAGCAGTACTTC
CDR3aa: CASSFRTSGRIHEQYF

j_gene: TRBJ1-4
v_gene: TRBV3-1
d_gene: .
abundance: .
CDR3nt: TGTGCCAGCAGCCAAGACAGGGCTTCGGGAAAACTGTTTTTT
CDR3aa: CASSQDRASGKLFF

j_gene: TRBJ2-3
v_gene: TRBV6-5
d_gene: TRBD2
abundance: .
CDR3nt: TGTGCCAGCAGTTACGGGAGTGGGACTAGCGGTCCTTCAGGAGATACGCAGTATTTT
CDR3aa: CASSYGSGTSGPSGDTQYF

j_gene: TRBJ2-5
v_gene: TRBV20-1
d_gene: TRBD2
abundance: few
CDR3nt: TGCAGTGCGGGACTAGCGGTACGAGAGACCCAGTACTTC
CDR3aa: CSAGLAVRETQYF

j_gene: TRBJ2-7
v_gene: TRBV20-1
d_gene: TRBD2
abundance: .
CDR3nt: TGCAGTGCTGGGCGGGGGGCAACCTACGAGCAGTACTTC
CDR3aa: CSAGRGATYEQYF

j_gene: TRBJ2-7
v_gene: TRBV7-6
d_gene: TRBD2
abundance: .
CDR3nt: TGTGCCAGCAGCTTAGGTTCGCCTAGCGGGAGCCTCTTCTACGAGCAGTACTTC
CDR3aa: CASSLGSPSGSLFYEQYF

j_gene: TRBJ2-7
v_gene: TRBV6-2/TRBV6-3
d_gene: TRBD2
abundance: .
CDR3nt: TGTGCCAGCAGTGGACTAGCGGGAGCGGGCGAGCAGTACTTC
CDR3aa: CASSGLAGAGEQYF

j_gene: TRBJ2-5
v_gene: TRBV5-1
d_gene: .
abundance: few
CDR3nt: TGCGCCAGCAGCTTGCACGGTTCCGCCCAAGAGACCCAGTACTTC
CDR3aa: CASSLHGSAQETQYF

j_gene: TRBJ2-1
v_gene: TRBV5-1
d_gene: .
abundance: .
CDR3nt: TGCGCCAGCAGCTTGGAAGGGGGTGTCTACAATGAGCAGTTCTTC
CDR3aa: CASSLEGGVYNEQFF

j_gene: TRBJ2-1
v_gene: TRBV5-1
d_gene: TRBD2
abundance: many
CDR3nt: TGCGCCAGCAGCTCCGGGACTAGCAGCCGATACAATGAGCAGTTCTTC
CDR3aa: CASSSGTSSRYNEQFF

j_gene: TRBJ2-7
v_gene: TRBV20-1
d_gene: .
abundance: few
CDR3nt: TGCAGTGCTATCTTAACTGAAACCTACGAGCAGTACTTC
CDR3aa: CSAILTETYEQYF

j_gene: TRBJ1-2
v_gene: TRBV30
d_gene: .
abundance: few
CDR3nt: TGTGCCTGGAGGGTTAAAAATGGCTACACCTTC
CDR3aa: CAWRVKNGYTF

j_gene: TRBJ1-1
v_gene: TRBV9
d_gene: .
abundance: .
CDR3nt: TGTGCCAGCAGCGTTGGACCGGGGGCTGAAGCTTTCTTT
CDR3aa: CASSVGPGAEAFF

j_gene: TRBJ1-5
v_gene: TRBV7-2
d_gene: .
abundance: .
CDR3nt: TGTGCCAGCAGCTTTCAGGTGGGGAGCAATCAGCCCCAGCATTTT
CDR3aa: CASSFQVGSNQPQHF